This TCR beta chain was sequenced for a study of blood T cell repertoires in COVID-19. Across the study: Samples taken during acute and convalescent COVID-19 were collected in the United States, Italy and Spain.

The V gene's germline CDR1 is MDHEN and CDR2 SYDVKM. There are 14 residues in the CDR3. Trimming took 5 bases from V and 3 from J; bases not matched to a gene: 5. In the study's own analysis: Amplifying reference gene primers gave estimates of nucleated cell counts. The protocol was immunoSEQ multiplex PCR, while the TCRdb copy is restricted to in-frame clones and leaves out a portion. V and J calls and clone size are those listed in that table; D and trimming were worked out from the DNA. The sample carries 50,000 to 55,000 clones, more than 75% recorded once. The TCR sequence derives from a man aged 45 to 65 with acute or convalescent COVID-19. The specimen sequenced was peripheral blood. The V call is TRBV28, the J call TRBJ1-2, with 8 bases identical to TRBD1. CDR3 region: CASSQQGADYGYTF. The CDR3 nucleotides read TGTGCCAGCAGTCAGCAGGGGGCTGACTATGGCTACACCTTC.